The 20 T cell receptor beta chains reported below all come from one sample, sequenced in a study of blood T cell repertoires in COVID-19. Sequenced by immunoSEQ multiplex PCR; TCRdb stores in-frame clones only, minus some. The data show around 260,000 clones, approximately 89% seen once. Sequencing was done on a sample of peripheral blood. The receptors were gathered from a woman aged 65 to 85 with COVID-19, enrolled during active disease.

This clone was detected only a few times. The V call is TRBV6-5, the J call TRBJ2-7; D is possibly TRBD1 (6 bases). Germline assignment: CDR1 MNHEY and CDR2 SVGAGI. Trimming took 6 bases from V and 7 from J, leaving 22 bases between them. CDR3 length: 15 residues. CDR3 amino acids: CASSRKPGQGREQYF. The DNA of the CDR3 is TGTGCCAGCAGCCGAAAACCGGGACAAGGACGTGAGCAGTACTTC.

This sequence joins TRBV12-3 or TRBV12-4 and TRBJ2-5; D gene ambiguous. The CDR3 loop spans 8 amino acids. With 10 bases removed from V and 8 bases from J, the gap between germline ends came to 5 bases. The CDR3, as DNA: TGTGCCACCGTTACCCAGTACTTC. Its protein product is CATVTQYF.

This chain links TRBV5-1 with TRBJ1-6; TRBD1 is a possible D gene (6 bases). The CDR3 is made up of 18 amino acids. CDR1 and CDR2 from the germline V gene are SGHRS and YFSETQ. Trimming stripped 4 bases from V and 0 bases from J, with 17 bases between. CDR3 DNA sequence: TGCGCCAGCAGCCAGGGGTCTCTGGCGGGCTCCTATAATTCACCCCTCCACTTT. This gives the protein CASSQGSLAGSYNSPLHF. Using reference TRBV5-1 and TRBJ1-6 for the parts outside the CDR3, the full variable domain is KAGVTQTPRYLIKTRGQQVTLSCSPISGHRSVSWYQQTPGQGLQFLFEYFSETQRNKGNFPGRFSGRQFSNSRSEMNVSTLELGDSALYLCASSQGSLAGSYNSPLHFGNGTRLTVT.

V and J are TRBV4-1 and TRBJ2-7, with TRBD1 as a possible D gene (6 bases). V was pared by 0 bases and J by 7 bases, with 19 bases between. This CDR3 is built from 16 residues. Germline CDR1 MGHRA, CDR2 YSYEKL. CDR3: CASSQEAGRGPWEQYF. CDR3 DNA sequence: TGCGCCAGCAGCCAAGAGGCGGGCAGGGGCCCGTGGGAGCAGTACTTC.

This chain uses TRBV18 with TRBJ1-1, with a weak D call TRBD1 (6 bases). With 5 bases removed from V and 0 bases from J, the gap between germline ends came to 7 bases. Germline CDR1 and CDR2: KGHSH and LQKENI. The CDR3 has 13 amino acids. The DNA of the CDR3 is TGTGCCAGCTCAGGGACAATGAACACTGAAGCTTTCTTT. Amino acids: CASSGTMNTEAFF.

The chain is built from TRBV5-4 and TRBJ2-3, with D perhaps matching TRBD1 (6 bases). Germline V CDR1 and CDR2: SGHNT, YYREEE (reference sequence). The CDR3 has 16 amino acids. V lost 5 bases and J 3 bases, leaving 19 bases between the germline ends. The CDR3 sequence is CASSNGRGHKTDTQYF. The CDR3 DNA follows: TGTGCCAGCAGTAATGGAAGGGGACATAAAACAGATACGCAGTATTTT. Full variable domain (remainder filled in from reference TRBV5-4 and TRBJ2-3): ETGVTQSPTHLIKTRGQQVTLRCSSQSGHNTVSWYQQALGQGPQFIFQYYREEENGRGNFPPRFSGLQFPNYSSELNVNALELDDSALYLCASSNGRGHKTDTQYFGPGTRLTVL.

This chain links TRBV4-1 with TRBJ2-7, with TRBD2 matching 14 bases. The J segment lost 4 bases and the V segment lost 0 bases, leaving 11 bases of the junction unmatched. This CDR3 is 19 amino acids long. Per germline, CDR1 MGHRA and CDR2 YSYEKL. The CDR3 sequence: CASSQDNSGTSGREYEQYF. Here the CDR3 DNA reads TGCGCCAGCAGCCAAGATAACAGTGGGACTAGCGGGAGAGAGTACGAGCAGTACTTC.

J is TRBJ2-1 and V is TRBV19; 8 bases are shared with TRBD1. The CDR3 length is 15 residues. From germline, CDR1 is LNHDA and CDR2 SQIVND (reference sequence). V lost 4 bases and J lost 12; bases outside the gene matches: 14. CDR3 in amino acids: CASSSSGTGVVRQFF. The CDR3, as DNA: TGTGCCAGTAGTAGTTCAGGGACAGGAGTAGTAAGGCAGTTCTTC.

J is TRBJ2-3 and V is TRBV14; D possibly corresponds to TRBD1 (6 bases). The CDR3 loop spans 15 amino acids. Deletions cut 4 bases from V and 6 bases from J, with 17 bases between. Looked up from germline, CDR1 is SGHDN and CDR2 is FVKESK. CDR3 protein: CASSLLVQGKDTQYF. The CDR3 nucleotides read TGTGCCAGCAGCCTTCTCGTGCAGGGGAAGGATACGCAGTATTTT.

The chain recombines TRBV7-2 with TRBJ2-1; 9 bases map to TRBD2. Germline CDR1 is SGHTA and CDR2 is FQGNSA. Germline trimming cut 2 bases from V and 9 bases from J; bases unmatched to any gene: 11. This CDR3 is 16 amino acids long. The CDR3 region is CASSLIRLAGLGEQFF. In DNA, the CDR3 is TGTGCCAGCAGCTTAATAAGGCTAGCGGGACTCGGTGAGCAGTTCTTC. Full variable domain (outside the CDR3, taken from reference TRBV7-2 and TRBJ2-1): GAGVSQSPSNKVTEKGKDVELRCDPISGHTALYWYRQSLGQGLEFLIYFQGNSAPDKSGLPSDRFSAERTGGSVSTLTIQRTQQEDSAVYLCASSLIRLAGLGEQFFGPGTRLTVL.

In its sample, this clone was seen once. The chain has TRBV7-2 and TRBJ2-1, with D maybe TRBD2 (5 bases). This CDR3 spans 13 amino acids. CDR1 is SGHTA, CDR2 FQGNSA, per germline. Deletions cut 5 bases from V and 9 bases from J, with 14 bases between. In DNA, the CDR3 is TGTGCCAGCAGCCCCAGGAGGACGACTGAGCAGTTCTTC. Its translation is CASSPRRTTEQFF.

The CDR3 bases are TGTGCCAGCAAGGCCGCGGGAGCCGGGAACACCGGGGAGCTGTTTTTT. Its protein is CASKAAGAGNTGELFF. The chain has TRBV7-3 and TRBJ2-2; TRBD2 matches 7 bases. The germline gives CDR1 SGHTA, CDR2 FQGTGA. Trimming removed 7 bases from V and 1 base from J; junction bases left unmatched: 9. CDR3 length equals 16 residues.

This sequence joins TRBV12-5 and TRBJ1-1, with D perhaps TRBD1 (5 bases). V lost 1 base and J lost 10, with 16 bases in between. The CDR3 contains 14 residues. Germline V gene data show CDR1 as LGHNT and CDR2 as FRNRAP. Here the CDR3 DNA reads TGTGCTAGTGGTTTGGGCGGGACCCCGAGGGGAGCTTTCTTT. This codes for CASGLGGTPRGAFF.

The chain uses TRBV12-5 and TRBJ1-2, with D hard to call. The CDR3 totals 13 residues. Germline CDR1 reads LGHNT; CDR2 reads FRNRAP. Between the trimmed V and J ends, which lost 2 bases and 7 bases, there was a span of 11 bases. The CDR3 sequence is CASGLPLARGYTF. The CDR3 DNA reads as TGTGCTAGTGGTTTGCCCCTGGCCCGTGGCTACACCTTC.

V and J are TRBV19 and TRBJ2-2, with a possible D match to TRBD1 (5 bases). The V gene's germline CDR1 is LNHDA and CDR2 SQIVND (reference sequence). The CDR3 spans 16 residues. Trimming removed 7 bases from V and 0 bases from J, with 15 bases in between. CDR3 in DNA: TGTGCCAGTAACGATTATGGGGCCCCGAACACCGGGGAGCTGTTTTTT. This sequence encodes CASNDYGAPNTGELFF. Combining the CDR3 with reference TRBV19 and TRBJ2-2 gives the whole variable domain DGGITQSPKYLFRKEGQNVTLSCEQNLNHDAMYWYRQDPGQGLRLIYYSQIVNDFQKGDIAEGYSVSREKKESFPLTVTSAQKNPTAFYLCASNDYGAPNTGELFFGEGSRLTVL.

This CDR3 reads CSVVDRVYYEQYF. The CDR3 nucleotides are TGCAGCGTTGTGGACAGGGTTTACTACGAGCAGTACTTC. The chain carries TRBV29-1 and TRBJ2-7; 8 bases agree with TRBD1. This CDR3 region has 13 residues. V dropped 4 bases and J dropped 3; count of bases not matched to a gene: 5. Germline assignment: CDR1 SQVTM and CDR2 ANQGSEA.

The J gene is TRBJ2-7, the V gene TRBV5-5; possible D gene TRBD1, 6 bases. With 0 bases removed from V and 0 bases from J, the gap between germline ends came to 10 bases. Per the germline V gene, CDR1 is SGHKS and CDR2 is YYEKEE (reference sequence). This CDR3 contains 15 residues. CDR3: CASSLVGQVSYEQYF. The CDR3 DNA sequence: TGTGCCAGCAGCTTGGTGGGACAAGTCTCCTACGAGCAGTACTTC. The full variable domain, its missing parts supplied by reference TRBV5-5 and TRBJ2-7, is DAGVTQSPTHLIKTRGQQVTLRCSPISGHKSVSWYQQVLGQGPQFIFQYYEKEERGRGNFPDRFSARQFPNYSSELNVNALLLGDSALYLCASSLVGQVSYEQYFGPGTRLTVT.

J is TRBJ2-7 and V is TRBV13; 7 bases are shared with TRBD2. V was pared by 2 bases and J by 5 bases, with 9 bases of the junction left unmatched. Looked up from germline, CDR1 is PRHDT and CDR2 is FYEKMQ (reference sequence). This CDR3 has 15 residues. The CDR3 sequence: CASSLNLAEGNEQYF. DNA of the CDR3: TGTGCCAGCAGCTTAAACCTAGCGGAGGGGAACGAGCAGTACTTC.

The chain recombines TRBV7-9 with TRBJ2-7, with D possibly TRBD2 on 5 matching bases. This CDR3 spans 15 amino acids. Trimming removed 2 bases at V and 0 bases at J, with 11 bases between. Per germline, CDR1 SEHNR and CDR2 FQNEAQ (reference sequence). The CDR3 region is CASSLLERSSYEQYF. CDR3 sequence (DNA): TGTGCCAGCAGCTTACTGGAGCGGTCCTCCTACGAGCAGTACTTC. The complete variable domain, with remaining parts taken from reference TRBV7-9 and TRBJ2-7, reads DTGVSQNPRHKITKRGQNVTFRCDPISEHNRLYWYRQTLGQGPEFLTYFQNEAQLEKSRLLSDRFSAERPKGSFSTLEIQRTEQGDSAMYLCASSLLERSSYEQYFGPGTRLTVT.

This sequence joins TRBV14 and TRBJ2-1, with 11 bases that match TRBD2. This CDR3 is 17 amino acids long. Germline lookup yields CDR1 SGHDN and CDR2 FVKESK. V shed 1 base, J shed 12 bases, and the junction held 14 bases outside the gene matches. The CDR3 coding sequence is TGTGCCAGCAGCCAAGTACAAGTAGCGGGAGGGGGCAGGCGGCAGTTCTTC. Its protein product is CASSQVQVAGGGRRQFF.